This T cell receptor (beta chain) was recovered during a study of memory CD4+ T cells and cytomegalovirus serostatus. This table comes from immunoSEQ multiplex PCR, and its TCRdb copy is limited to in-frame clones, with some not included. The sample shows roughly 53,000 clones, around three quarters of them seen only once. Germline V CDR1 and CDR2: LNHNV, YYDKDF (reference sequence). V shed 4 bases, J shed 6 bases, and the junction held 17 bases outside the gene matches. The CDR3 length is 18 residues. Overall study results and limits: The CMV-associated TCR signature appears largely within the CD4+ memory repertoire.

Single viable CD3+CD4+CD8-CD45RO+ cells were sorted as the memory CD4+ T cells. Serostatus was set by detecting CMV pp150, pp28, p38, p52 IgG. After thawing, CD4+ T cells were positively selected. As concerns this clone: The antigen is unknown.

The chain links TRBV15 to TRBJ2-1; 8 positions match TRBD2. Material: memory CD4+ T cells from blood. The TCR comes from an adult in good health and CMV-seronegative. CDR3 in amino acids: CATSTLQGSGIRGNEQFF. The CDR3 region has the DNA TGTGCCACCAGCACCCTCCAGGGTAGCGGGATACGGGGCAATGAGCAGTTCTTC.